This TCR beta chain emerged from a study of cytomegalovirus exposure and HLA in healthy donors (dated by TCRdb to the late 2010s). Describing the broader study: According to a later analysis, one platform produced both the roughly 110 validation repertoires and the 666 repertoires of the first cohort. The aim of the study was to test whether cataloging public T cell receptors could identify signatures of past pathogen exposure. Besides the first cohort of under 700 subjects, a separate validation cohort made up of 120 different subjects was used. High-throughput TCR immunosequencing, statistical association of individual TCRs with disease status, and machine learning were combined to predict cytomegalovirus infection status.

Note on this clone: It lacks a known antigen. Base qualities are not recorded, but no much larger clone differs from it by a single base.

The donors belonged to the validation cohort of about 120 subjects, which was separate from the roughly 680-subject first cohort. Library preparation was by the immunoSEQ multiplex PCR assay. The paper's data handling went like this. A statistical classification framework was built for diagnosing cytomegalovirus status from the catalog of TCR beta chain sequences. TCRdb mirrors the immuneACCESS table, restricted to in-frame sequences. Some clones are absent from its copies; in checked studies, under half trace to an unresolved V gene, and the reason for the others is unknown. D and trimming were read from the DNA, whereas the V and J calls and clone size are those reported in that table. This sample comprises 90,000 to 130,000 clones, more than 70% of them detected only once. The ten largest clones add up to about 2% of the sample. The CDR3 starts with the cysteine, ends with the phenylalanine, and has 13 residues. The CDR3 DNA has 39 bases and is translated from base 1. Taken from the germline V gene (reference sequence), the CDR1 and CDR2 loops are GTSNPN and SVGIG. Ends trimmed: V by 0 bases, J by 10 bases; bases unmatched to a gene: 3.

Points the paper makes about the study in general: Across donors, most TCR sequences were observed very rarely, whereas some public TCRs were present in many individuals. The validation cohort had no HLA typing available for a later analysis, so co-occurrence within that cohort was assessed over all 120 repertoires. Subsequent analysis determined that TCRs grouped into clusters in the first cohort also showed a tendency toward co-occurrence across the roughly 110 validation repertoires, and 85% to 95% of cluster scores exceeded 0. In vitro tests confirmed that a few of the cytomegalovirus-associated TCR beta chains recognize cytomegalovirus antigens. The classifier was reported to diagnose cytomegalovirus status with high specificity and sensitivity in both the original and validation cohorts. The study listed 150 to 200 TCR beta chains as associated with cytomegalovirus. The authors suggested that the approach could potentially be extended to other disease states and immunological phenotypes.

The sequenced sample consisted of PBMCs. The chain employs TRBV30 and TRBJ2-1; TRBD2 agrees with 10 junctional bases. The origin of this receptor is a woman aged 18-35 years in good health and CMV-seronegative. This receptor has the CDR3 CAWSVAGGREQFF. The DNA sequence is given as TGTGCCTGGAGTGTAGCGGGAGGGCGCGAGCAGTTCTTC.